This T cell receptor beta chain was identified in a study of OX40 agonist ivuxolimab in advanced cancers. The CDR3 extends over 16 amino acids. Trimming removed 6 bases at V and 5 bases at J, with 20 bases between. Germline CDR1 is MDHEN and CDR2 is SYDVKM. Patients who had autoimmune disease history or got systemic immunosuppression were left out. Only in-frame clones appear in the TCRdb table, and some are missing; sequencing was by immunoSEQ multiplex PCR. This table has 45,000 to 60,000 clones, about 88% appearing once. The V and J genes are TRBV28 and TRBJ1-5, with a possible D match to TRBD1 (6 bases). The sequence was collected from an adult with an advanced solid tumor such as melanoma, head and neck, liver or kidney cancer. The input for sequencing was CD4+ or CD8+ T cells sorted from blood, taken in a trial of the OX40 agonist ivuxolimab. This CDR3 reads CASSSFTYRADQPQHF. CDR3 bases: TGTGCCAGCAGCTCGTTCACCTACAGGGCCGATCAGCCCCAGCATTTT.